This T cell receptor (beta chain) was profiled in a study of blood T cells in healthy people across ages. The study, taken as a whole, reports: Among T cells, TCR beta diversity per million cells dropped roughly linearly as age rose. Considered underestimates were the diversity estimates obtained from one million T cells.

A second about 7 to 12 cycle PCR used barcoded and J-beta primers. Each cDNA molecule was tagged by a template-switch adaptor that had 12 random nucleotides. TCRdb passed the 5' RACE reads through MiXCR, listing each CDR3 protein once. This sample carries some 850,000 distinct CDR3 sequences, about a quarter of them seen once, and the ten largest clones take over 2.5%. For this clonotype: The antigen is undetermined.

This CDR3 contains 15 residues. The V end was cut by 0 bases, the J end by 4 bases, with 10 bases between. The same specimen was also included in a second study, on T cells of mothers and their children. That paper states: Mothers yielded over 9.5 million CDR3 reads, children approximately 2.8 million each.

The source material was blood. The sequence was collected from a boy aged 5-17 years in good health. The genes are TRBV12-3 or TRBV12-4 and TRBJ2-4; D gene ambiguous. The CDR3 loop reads CASSLAGWAKNIQYF. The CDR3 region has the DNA TGTGCCAGCAGTTTAGCAGGGTGGGCAAAAAACATTCAGTACTTC.